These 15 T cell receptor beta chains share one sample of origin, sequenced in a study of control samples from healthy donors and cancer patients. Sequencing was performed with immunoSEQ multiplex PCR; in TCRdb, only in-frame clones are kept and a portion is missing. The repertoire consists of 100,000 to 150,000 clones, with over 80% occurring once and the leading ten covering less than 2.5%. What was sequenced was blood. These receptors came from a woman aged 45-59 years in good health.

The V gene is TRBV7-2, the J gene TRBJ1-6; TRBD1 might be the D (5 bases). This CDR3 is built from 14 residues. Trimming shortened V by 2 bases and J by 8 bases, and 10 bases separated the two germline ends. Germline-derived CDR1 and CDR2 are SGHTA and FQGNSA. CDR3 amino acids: CASSLNLGDSPLHF. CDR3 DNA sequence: TGTGCCAGCAGCTTAAACCTAGGGGATTCACCCCTCCACTTT.

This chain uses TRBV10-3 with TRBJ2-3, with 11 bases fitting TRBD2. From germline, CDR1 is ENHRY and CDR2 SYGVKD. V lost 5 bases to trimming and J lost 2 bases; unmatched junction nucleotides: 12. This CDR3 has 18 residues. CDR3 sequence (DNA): TGTGCCATCAGTAAATCCCTTGGACTAGCGGGTACCACAGATACGCAGTATTTT. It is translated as CAISKSLGLAGTTDTQYF.

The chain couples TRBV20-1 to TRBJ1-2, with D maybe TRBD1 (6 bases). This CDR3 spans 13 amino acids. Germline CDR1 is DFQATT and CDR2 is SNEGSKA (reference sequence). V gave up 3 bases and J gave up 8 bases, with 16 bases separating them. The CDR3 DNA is TGCAGTGCTAGTGATGGCGGGACACTAGGCTACACCTTC. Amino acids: CSASDGGTLGYTF.

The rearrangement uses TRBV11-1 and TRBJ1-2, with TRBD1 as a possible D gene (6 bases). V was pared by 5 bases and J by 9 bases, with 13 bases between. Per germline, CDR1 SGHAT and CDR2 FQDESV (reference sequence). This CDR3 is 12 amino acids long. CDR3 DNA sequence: TGTGCCAGCAGCGATAACAGGGAACGCTACACCTTC. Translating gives CASSDNRERYTF.

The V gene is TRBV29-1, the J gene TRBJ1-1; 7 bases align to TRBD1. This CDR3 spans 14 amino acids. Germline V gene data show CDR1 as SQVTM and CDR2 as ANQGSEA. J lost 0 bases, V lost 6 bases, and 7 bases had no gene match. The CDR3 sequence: CSVTGTAVNTEAFF. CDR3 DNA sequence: TGCAGCGTGACCGGGACAGCTGTGAACACTGAAGCTTTCTTT.

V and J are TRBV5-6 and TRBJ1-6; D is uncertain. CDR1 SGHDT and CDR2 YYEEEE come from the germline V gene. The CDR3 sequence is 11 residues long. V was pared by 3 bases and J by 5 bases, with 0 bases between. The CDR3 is CASSYNSPLHF. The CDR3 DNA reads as TGTGCCAGCAGCTATAATTCACCCCTCCACTTT.

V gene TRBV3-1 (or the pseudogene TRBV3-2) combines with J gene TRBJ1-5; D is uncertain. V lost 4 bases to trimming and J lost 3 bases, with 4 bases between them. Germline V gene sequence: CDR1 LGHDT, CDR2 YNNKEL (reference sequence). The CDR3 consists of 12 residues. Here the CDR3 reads CASSLDNQPQHF. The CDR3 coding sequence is TGTGCCAGCAGCCTCGACAATCAGCCCCAGCATTTT.

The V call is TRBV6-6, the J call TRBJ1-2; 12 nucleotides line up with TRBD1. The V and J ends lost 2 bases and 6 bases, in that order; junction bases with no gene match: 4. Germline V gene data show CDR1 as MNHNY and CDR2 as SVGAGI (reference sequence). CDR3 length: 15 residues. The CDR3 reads CASSYGTGGVDGYTF. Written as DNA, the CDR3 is TGTGCCAGCAGTTACGGGACAGGGGGCGTTGATGGCTACACCTTC.

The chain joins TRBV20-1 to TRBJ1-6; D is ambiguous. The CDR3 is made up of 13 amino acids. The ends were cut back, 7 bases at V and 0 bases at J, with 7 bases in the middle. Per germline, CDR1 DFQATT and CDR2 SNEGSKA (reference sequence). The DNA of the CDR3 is TGCAGTGTTAGTAGCTCCTATAATTCACCCCTCCACTTT. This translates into CSVSSSYNSPLHF.

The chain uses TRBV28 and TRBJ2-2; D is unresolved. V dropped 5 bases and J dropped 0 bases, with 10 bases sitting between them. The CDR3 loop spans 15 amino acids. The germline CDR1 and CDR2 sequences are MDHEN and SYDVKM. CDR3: CASSREEANTGELFF. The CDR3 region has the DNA TGTGCCAGCAGTCGCGAAGAAGCGAACACCGGGGAGCTGTTTTTT.

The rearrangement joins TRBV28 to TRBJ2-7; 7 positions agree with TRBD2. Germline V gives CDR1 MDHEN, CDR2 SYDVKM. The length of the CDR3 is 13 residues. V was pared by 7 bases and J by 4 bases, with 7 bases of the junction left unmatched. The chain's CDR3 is CASTQRGFYEQYF. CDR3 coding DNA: TGTGCCAGCACCCAGCGGGGCTTTTACGAGCAGTACTTC.

The CDR3 loop is CASSERLPGQGSYGYTF. The CDR3 DNA reads TGTGCCAGCAGTGAGCGCCTACCGGGACAGGGAAGCTATGGCTACACCTTC. This chain joins TRBV6-1 and TRBJ1-2; 9 bases align to TRBD1. The CDR3 totals 17 residues. V shed 3 bases and J 4 bases; nucleotides not matched to a gene: 12. Germline values: CDR1 MNHNS, CDR2 SASEGT.

The CDR3 coding sequence is TGTGCCAGCTCACCAGGTACGGCTCCAGATACGCAGTATTTT. Its translation is CASSPGTAPDTQYF. The chain links TRBV18 to TRBJ2-3; D is unclear. The CDR3 extends over 14 amino acids. Trimming shortened V by 2 bases and J by 4 bases, and 10 bases separated the two germline ends. CDR1 KGHSH and CDR2 LQKENI come from the germline V gene.

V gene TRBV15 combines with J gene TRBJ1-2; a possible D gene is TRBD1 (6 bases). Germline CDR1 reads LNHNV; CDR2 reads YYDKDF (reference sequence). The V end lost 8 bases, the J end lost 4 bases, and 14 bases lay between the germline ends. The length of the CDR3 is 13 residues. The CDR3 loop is CATSRGGGYGYTF. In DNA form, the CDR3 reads TGTGCCACCTCCAGGGGCGGAGGCTATGGCTACACCTTC.

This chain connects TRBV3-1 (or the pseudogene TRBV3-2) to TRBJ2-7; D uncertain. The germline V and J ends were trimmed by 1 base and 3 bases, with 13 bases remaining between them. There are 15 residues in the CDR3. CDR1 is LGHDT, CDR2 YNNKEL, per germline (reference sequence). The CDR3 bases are TGTGCCAGCAGCCAAGCGCCCGGGCTAGACTACGAGCAGTACTTC. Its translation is CASSQAPGLDYEQYF.